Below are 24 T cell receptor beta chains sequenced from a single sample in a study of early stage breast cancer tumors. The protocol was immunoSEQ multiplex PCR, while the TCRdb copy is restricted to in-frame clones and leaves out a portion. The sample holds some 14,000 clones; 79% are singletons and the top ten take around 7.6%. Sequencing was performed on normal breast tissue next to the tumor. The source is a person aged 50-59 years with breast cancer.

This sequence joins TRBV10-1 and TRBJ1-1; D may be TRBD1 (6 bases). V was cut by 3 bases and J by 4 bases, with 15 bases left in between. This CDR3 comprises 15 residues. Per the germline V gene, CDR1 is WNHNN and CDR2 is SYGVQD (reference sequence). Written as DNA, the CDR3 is TGCGCCAGCAGTGAAACAGGGAAGGATGGCACTGAAGCTTTCTTT. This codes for CASSETGKDGTEAFF.

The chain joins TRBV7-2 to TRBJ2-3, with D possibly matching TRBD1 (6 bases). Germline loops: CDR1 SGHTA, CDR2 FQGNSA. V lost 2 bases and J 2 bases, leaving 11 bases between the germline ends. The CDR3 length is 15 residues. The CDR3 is CASSLWGPVTDTQYF. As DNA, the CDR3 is TGTGCCAGCAGCTTATGGGGGCCCGTCACAGATACGCAGTATTTT.

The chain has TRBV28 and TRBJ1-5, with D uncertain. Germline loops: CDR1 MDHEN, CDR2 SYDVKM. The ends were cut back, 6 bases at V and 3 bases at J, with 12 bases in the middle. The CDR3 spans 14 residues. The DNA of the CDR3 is TGTGCCAGCAGCAGGCCAGTTGACAATCAGCCCCAGCATTTT. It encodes CASSRPVDNQPQHF. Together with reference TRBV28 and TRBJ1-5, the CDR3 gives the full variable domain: DVKVTQSSRYLVKRTGEKVFLECVQDMDHENMFWYRQDPGLGLRLIYFSYDVKMKEKGDIPEGYSVSREKKERFSLILESASTNQTSMYLCASSRPVDNQPQHFGDGTRLSIL.

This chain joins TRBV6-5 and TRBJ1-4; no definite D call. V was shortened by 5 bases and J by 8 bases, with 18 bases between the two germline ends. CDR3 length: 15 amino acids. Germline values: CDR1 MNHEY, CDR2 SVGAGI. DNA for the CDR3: TGTGCCAGCAGTACCGACCCTGGGAGGGCCGAAAAACTGTTTTTT. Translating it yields CASSTDPGRAEKLFF.

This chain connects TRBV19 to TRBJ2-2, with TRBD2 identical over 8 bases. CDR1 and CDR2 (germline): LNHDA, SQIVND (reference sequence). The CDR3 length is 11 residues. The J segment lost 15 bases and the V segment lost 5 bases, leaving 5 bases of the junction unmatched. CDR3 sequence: CASSAPGGVFF. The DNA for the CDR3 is TGTGCCAGTAGTGCCCCCGGGGGGGTGTTTTTT.

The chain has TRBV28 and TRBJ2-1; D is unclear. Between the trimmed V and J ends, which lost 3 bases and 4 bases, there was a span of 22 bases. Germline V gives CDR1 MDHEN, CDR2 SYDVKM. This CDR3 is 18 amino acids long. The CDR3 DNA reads TGTGCCAGCAGTTTGCCTTTTACAACCAGCGAAGGTTACAATGAGCAGTTCTTC. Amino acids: CASSLPFTTSEGYNEQFF.

The CDR3: CASSLVGQGNYGYTF. CDR3 in DNA: TGTGCCAGCAGCTTAGTAGGACAGGGAAACTATGGCTACACCTTC. V is TRBV11-2 and J is TRBJ1-2; TRBD1 aligns across 8 bases. Losses at the gene ends were 1 base for V and 2 bases for J; bases not matched to a gene: 3. CDR3 length: 15 residues. Germline CDR1 SGHAT, CDR2 FQNNGV.

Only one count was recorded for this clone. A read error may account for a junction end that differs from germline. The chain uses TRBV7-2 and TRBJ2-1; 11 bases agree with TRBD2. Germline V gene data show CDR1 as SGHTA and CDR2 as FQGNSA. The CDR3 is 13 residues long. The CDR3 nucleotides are TGTGCCAGCAGCTTAGTAGCGGGGGGGCCGAAGATCTTC. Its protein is CASSLVAGGPKIF.

The CDR3 nucleotides are TGTGCCAGCAGCTTAGGATTGATTTCTGAAGCTTTCTTT. It encodes CASSLGLISEAFF. The chain is built from TRBV7-2 and TRBJ1-1; D unresolved. With 1 base removed from V and 6 bases from J, the gap between germline ends came to 9 bases. Per the germline V gene, CDR1 is SGHTA and CDR2 is FQGNSA. This CDR3 contains 13 residues.

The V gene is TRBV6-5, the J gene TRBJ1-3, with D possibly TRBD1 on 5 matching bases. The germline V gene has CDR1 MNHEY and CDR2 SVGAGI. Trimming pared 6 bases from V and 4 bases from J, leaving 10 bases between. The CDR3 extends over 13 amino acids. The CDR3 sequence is CASRSTEGNTIYF. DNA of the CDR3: TGTGCCAGCAGATCGACAGAAGGAAACACCATATATTTT.

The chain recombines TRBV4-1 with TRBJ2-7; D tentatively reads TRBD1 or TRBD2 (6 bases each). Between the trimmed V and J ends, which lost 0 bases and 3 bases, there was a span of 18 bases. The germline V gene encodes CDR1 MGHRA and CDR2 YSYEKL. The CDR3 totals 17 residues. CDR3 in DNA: TGCGCCAGCAGCCAAGATCACAGGGTGGGAGGAAGCTACGAGCAGTACTTC. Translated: CASSQDHRVGGSYEQYF.

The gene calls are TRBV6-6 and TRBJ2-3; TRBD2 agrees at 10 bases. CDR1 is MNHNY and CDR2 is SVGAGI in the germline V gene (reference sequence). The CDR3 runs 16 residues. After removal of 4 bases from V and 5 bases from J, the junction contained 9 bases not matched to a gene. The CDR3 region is CASSSPIAGGGDTQYF. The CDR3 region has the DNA TGTGCCAGCAGTTCGCCTATAGCGGGGGGTGGAGATACGCAGTATTTT.

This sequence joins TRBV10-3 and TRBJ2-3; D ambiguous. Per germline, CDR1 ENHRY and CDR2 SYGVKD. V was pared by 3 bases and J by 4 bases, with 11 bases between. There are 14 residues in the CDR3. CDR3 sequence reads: CAISDGSAADTQYF. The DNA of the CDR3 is TGTGCCATCAGTGATGGGTCTGCGGCAGATACGCAGTATTTT.

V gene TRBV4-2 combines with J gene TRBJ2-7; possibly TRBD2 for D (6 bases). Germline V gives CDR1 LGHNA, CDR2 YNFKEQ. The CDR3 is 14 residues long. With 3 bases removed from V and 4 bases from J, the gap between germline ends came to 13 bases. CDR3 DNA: TGTGCCAGCAGCCAGCCTTTCGGAGGGTACGAGCAGTACTTC. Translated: CASSQPFGGYEQYF.

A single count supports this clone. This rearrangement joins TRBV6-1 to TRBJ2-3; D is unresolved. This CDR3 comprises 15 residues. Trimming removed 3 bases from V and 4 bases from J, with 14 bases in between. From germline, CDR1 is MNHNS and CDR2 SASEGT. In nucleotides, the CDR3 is TGTGCCAGCAGTGAGAACCCCCCTCCCCCAGATACGCAGTATTTT. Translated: CASSENPPPPDTQYF.

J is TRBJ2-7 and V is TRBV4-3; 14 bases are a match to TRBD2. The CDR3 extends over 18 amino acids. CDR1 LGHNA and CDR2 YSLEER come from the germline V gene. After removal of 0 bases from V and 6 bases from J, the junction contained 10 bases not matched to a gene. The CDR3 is CASSQDVRLAGGPSEQYF. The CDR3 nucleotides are TGCGCCAGCAGCCAAGATGTTCGACTAGCGGGAGGGCCTTCCGAGCAGTACTTC.

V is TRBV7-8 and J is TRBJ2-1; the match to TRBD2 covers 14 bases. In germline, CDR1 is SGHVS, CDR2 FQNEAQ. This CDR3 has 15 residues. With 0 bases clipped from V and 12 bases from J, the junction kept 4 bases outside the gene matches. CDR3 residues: CASSLAGTSGSRQFF. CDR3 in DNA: TGTGCCAGCAGCTTAGCCGGGACTAGCGGGAGTCGGCAGTTCTTC.

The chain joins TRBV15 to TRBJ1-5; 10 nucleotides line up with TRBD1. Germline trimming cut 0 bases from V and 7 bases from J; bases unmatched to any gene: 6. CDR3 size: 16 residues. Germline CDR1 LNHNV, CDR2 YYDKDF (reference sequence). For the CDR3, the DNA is TGTGCCACCAGCAGAGAAGGGACAGGGGATTTCCAGCCCCAGCATTTT. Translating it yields CATSREGTGDFQPQHF.

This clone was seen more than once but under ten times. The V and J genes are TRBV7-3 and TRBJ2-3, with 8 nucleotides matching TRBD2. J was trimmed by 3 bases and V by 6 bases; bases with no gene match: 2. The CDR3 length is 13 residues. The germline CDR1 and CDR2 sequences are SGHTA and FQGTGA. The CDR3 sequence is CASRSGSTDTQYF. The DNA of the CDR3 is TGTGCCAGCAGAAGCGGGAGTACAGATACGCAGTATTTT.

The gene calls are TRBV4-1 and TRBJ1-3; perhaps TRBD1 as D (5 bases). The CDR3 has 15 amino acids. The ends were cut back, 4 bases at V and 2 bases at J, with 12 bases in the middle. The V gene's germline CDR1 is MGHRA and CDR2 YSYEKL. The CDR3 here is CASSLPGGTGNTIYF. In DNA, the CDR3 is TGCGCCAGCAGCCTCCCTGGGGGGACTGGAAACACCATATATTTT.

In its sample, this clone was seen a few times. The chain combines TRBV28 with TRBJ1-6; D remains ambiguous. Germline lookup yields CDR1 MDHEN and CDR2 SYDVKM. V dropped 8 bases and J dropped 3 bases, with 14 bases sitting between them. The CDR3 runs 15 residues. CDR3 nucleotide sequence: TGTGCCAGCTTTGCCTCGGGTGACTATAATTCACCCCTCCACTTT. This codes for CASFASGDYNSPLHF.

The CDR3 coding sequence is TGTGCCAGCTCACCGCCCGGGACAGGTGGCTCGAGGGGTGGCTACACCTTC. Translated: CASSPPGTGGSRGGYTF. J is TRBJ1-2 and V is TRBV18; 8 bases fit TRBD1. This CDR3 has 17 residues. Germline trimming cut 3 bases from V and 7 bases from J; bases unmatched to any gene: 16. Germline CDR1 KGHSH, CDR2 LQKENI.

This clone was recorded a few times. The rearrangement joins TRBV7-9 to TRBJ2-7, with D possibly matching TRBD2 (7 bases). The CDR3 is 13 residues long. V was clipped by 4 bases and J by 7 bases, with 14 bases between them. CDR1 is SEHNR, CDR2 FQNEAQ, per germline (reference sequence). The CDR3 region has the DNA TGTGCCAGCAGCTCGGGGGGCCGGGGAGAGCAGTACTTC. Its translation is CASSSGGRGEQYF. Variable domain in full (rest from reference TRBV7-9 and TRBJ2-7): DTGVSQNPRHKITKRGQNVTFRCDPISEHNRLYWYRQTLGQGPEFLTYFQNEAQLEKSRLLSDRFSAERPKGSFSTLEIQRTEQGDSAMYLCASSSGGRGEQYFGPGTRLTVT.

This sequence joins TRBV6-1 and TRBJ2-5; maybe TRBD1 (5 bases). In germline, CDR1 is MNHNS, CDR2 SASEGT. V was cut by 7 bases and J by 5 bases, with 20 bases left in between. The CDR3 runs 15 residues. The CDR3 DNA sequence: TGTGCCAGCAATGTCGACAGAAACCCTCAGGAGACCCAGTACTTC. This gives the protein CASNVDRNPQETQYF.